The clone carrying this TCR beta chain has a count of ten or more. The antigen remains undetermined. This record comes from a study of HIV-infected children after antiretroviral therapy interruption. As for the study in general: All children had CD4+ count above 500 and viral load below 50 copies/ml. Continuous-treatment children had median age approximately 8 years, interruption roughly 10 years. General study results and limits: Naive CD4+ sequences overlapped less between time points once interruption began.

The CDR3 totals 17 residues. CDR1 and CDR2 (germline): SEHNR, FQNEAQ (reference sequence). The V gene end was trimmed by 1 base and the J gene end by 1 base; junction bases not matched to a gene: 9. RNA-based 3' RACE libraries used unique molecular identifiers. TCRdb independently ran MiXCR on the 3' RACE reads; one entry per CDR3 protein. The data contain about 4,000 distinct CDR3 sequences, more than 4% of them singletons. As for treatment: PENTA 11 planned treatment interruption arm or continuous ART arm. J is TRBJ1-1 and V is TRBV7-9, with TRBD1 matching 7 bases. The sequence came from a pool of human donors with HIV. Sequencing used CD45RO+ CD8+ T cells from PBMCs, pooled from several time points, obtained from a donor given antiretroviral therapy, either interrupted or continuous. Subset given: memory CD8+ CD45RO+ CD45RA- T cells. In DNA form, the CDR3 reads TGTGCCAGCAGCTTAGGGGACAGTTTCTGGCCGAACACTGAAGCTTTCTTT. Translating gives CASSLGDSFWPNTEAFF.